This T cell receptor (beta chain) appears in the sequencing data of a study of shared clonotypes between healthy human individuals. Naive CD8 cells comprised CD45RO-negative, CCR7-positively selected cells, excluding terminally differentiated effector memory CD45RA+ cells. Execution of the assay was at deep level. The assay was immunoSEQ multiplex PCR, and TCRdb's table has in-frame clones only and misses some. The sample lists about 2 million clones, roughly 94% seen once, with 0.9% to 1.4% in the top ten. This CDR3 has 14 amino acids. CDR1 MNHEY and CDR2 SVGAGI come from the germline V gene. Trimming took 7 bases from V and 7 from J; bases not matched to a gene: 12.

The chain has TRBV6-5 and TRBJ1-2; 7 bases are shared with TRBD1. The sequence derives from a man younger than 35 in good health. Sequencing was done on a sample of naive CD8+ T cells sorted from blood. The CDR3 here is CASTYGEGASGYTF. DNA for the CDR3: TGTGCCAGCACCTACGGGGAGGGGGCTAGTGGCTACACCTTC.